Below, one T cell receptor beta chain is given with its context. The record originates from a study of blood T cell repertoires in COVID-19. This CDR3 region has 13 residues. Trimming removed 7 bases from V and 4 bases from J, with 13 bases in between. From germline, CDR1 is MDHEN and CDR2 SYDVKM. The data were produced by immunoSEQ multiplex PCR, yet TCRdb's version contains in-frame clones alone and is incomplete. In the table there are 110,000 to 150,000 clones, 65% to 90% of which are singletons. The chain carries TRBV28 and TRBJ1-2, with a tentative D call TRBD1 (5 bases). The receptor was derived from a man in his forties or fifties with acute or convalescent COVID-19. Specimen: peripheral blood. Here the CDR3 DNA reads TGTGCCAGCACCGCGACGGGGGGCTATGGCTACACCTTC. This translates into CASTATGGYGYTF.